This T cell receptor beta chain stems from a study of T cells after posttransplantation cyclophosphamide. Study results and caveats: Recipient CMV seropositivity and CMV reactivation strongly tracked TRB clonality. Donor-recipient repertoire similarity was low at 1-2 months, rising over year one. TRB overlap between skin or GI tissue T cells and blood was limited.

The related graft donor's blood sample was taken on the day of bone marrow donation. The protocol was immunoSEQ multiplex PCR, while the TCRdb copy is restricted to in-frame clones and leaves out a portion. Recorded here are 20,000 to 25,000 clones, none singletons. This CDR3 region has 13 residues. Trimming pared 7 bases from V and 1 base from J, leaving 10 bases between. Germline V lookup: CDR1 SNHLY, CDR2 FYNNEI. This clone was counted ten times or more. Its antigen remains unknown. The chain couples TRBV2 to TRBJ2-5, with D unclear. The receptor was derived from a woman aged 45-65 years in good health, CMV-negative, and a related stem cell transplant donor. Sample: PBMCs. CDR3 in amino acids: CASKRVSQETQYF. The CDR3 DNA sequence: TGTGCCAGCAAACGGGTCTCCCAAGAGACCCAGTACTTC.